This T cell receptor beta chain originates from a study of human T cells and chemical hapten exposure. The sample holds a few counts of this clonotype. Trimming left V 8 bases short and J 6 bases short, with 8 bases between. The CDR3 runs to 10 residues. Documented time point: patch test 1, 2 weeks after DPC sensitization. Treatment meaning: therapeutic diphenylcyclopropenone sensitization with weekly scalp DPC. TCRdb independently ran MiXCR on the RACE reads; one entry per CDR3 protein. The sample holds 300,000 to 350,000 distinct CDR3 sequences; roughly 6.9% are singletons and the top ten take about 8%.

Sequencing was performed on whole blood, taken in connection with sensitization to the hapten diphenylcyclopropenone (DPC). The receptor's source is a woman aged 18-35 years with alopecia areata. Some clones in this sample may be carry-over from other donors' samples. This chain links TRBV12-3 or TRBV12-4 with TRBJ2-7; D call uncertain. CDR3 sequence reads: CASALREQYF. The CDR3, as DNA: TGTGCCAGCGCCCTGCGCGAGCAGTACTTC.